This T cell receptor (beta chain) is from a study of T cell responses to AZD1222 COVID-19 vaccine. Findings and caveats of the study: Mostly white British, mostly female donors; authors suggested clonal diversity may be underestimated.

Generated by immunoSEQ multiplex PCR, the TCRdb table keeps only in-frame clones and is missing some. Counted here are more than 85,000 clones, roughly nine tenths occurring once; the ten biggest clones make up around 3%. V was trimmed by 4 bases and J by 1 base, leaving 10 bases between them. CDR3 length: 14 amino acids. Germline CDR1 and CDR2: LGHDT and YNNKEL (reference sequence). About this clone itself: What it binds is unknown.

The sequencing used peripheral blood, collected on day 0 of AZD1222 vaccination. The sequence was obtained from an adult in good health. The V and J genes are TRBV3-1 (or the pseudogene TRBV3-2) and TRBJ1-1, with D unclear. CDR3 sequence (DNA): TGTGCCAGCAGCCCCCGCAGGCGGAACACTGAAGCTTTCTTT. Residues: CASSPRRRNTEAFF.